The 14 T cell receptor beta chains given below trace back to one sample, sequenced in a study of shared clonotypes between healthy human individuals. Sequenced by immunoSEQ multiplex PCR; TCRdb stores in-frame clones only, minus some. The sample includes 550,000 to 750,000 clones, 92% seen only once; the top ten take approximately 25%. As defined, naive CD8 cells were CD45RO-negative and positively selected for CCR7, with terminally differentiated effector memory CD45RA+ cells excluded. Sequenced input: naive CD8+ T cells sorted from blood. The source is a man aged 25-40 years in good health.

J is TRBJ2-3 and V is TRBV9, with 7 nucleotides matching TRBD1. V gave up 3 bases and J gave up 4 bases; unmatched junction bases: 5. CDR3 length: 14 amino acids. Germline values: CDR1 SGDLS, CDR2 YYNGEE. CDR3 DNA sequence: TGTGCCAGCAGCGGACAGGGTGGAGCAGATACGCAGTATTTT. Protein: CASSGQGGADTQYF.

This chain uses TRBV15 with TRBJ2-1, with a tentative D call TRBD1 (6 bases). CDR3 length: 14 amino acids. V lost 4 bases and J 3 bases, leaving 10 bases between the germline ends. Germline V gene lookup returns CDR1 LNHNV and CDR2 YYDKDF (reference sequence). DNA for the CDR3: TGTGCCACCAGCATAGGGGGTCTCTACAATGAGCAGTTCTTC. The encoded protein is CATSIGGLYNEQFF. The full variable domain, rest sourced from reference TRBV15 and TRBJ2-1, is DAMVIQNPRYQVTQFGKPVTLSCSQTLNHNVMYWYQQKSSQAPKLLFHYYDKDFNNEADTPDNFQSRRPNTSFCFLDIRSPGLGDTAMYLCATSIGGLYNEQFFGPGTRLTVL.

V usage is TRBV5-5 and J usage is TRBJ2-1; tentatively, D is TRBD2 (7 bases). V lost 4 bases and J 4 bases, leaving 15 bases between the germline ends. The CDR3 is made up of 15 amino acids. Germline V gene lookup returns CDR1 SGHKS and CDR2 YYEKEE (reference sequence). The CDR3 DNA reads TGTGCCAGCAGCCCCGGGGAGGGGGGTTACAATGAGCAGTTCTTC. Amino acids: CASSPGEGGYNEQFF.

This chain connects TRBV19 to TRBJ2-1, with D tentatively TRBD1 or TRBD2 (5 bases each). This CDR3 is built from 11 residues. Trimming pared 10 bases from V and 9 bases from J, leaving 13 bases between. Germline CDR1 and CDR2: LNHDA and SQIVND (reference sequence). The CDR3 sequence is CAIGTAVEQFF. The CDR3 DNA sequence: TGTGCCATCGGGACCGCCGTTGAGCAGTTCTTC.

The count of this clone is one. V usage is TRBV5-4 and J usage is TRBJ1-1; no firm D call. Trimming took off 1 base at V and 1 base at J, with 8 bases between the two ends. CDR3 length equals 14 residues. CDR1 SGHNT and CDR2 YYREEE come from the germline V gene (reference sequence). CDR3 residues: CASSLRLGNTEAFF. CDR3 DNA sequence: TGTGCCAGCAGCTTGAGGTTAGGGAACACTGAAGCTTTCTTT.

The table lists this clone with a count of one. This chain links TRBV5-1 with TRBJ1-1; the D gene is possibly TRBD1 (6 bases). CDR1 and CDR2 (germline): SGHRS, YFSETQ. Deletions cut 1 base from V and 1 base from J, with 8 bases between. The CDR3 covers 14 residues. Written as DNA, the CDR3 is TGCGCCAGCAGCTTGTCGGGACAGAACACTGAAGCTTTCTTT. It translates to CASSLSGQNTEAFF. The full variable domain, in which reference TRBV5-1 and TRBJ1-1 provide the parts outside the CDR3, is KAGVTQTPRYLIKTRGQQVTLSCSPISGHRSVSWYQQTPGQGLQFLFEYFSETQRNKGNFPGRFSGRQFSNSRSEMNVSTLELGDSALYLCASSLSGQNTEAFFGQGTRLTVV.

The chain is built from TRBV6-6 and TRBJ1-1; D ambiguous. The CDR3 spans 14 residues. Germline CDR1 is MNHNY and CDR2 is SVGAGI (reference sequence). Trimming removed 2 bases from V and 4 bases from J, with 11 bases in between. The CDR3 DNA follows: TGTGCCAGCAGTTACAAGGTCGTGGGCACTGAAGCTTTCTTT. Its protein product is CASSYKVVGTEAFF.

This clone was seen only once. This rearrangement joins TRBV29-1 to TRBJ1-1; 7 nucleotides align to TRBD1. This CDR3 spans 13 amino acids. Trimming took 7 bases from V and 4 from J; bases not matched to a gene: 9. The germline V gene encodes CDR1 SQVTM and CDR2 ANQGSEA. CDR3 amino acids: CSADRAGGTEAFF. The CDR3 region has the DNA TGCAGCGCAGACAGGGCCGGGGGCACTGAAGCTTTCTTT.

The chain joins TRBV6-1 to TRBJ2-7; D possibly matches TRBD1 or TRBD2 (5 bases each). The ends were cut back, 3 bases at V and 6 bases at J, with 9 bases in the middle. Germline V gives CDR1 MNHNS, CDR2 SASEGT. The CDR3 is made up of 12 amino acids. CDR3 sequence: CASSDRGVEQYF. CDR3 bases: TGTGCCAGCAGTGATCGAGGGGTCGAGCAGTACTTC.

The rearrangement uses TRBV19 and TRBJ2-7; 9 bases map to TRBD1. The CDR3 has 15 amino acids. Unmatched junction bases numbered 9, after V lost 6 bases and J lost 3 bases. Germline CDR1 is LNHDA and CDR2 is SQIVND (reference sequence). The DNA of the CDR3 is TGTGCCAGTAGCGCTGGGACAGGGATTTTCTACGAGCAGTACTTC. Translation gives CASSAGTGIFYEQYF.

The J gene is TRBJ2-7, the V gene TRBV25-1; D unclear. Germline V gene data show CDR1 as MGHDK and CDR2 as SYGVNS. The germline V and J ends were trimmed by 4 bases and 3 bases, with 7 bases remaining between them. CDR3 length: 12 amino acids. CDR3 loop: CASSAEVYEQYF. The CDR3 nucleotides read TGTGCCAGCAGTGCCGAGGTCTACGAGCAGTACTTC.

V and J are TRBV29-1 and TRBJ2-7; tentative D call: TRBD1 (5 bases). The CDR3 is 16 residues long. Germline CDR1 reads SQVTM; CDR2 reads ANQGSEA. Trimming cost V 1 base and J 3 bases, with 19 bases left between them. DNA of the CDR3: TGCAGCGTTGAAGTCCGCGGACAAGATCGGTTCTACGAGCAGTACTTC. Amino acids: CSVEVRGQDRFYEQYF.

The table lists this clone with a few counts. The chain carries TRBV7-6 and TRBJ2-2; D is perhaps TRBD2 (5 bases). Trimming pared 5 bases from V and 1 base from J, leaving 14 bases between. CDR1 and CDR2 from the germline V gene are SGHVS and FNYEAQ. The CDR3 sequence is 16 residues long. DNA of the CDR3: TGTGCCAGCAGCACTGACGTAGCGAGGAACACCGGGGAGCTGTTTTTT. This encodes CASSTDVARNTGELFF.

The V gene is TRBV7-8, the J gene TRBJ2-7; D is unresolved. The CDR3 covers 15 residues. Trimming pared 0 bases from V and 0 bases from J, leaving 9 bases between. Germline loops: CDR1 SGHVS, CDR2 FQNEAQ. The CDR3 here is CASSLAILSSYEQYF. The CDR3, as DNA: TGTGCCAGCAGCTTAGCTATTCTCAGCTCCTACGAGCAGTACTTC.